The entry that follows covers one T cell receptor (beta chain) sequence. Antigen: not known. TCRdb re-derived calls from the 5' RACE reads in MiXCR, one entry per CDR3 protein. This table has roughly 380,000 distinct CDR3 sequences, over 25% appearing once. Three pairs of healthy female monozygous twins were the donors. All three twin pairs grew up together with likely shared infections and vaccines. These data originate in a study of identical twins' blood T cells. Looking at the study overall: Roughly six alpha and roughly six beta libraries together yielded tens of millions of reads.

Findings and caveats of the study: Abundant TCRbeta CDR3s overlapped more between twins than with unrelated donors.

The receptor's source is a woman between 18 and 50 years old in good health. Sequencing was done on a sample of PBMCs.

The DNA of the CDR3 is TGTGCCAGCACCCCCTCGAGGCTGACGGATAACTATGGCTACACCTTC. Translation gives CASTPSRLTDNYGYTF. The chain has TRBV6-5 and TRBJ1-2; D ambiguous. Germline V lookup: CDR1 MNHEY, CDR2 SVGAGI. The CDR3 contains 16 residues. The V end lost 7 bases, the J end lost 1 base, and 19 bases lay between the germline ends.